Listed here are 25 T cell receptor beta chains from one sample, sequenced in a study of blood T cell repertoires in COVID-19. The method was immunoSEQ multiplex PCR; TCRdb's version includes in-frame clones alone and lacks a portion of them. The data contain 300,000 to 350,000 clones, 89% of them singletons. The sequenced sample consisted of peripheral blood. The source is a woman aged 55-70 years with COVID-19, enrolled during active disease.

V and J are TRBV30 and TRBJ1-1; D is possibly TRBD1 (5 bases). Germline V gives CDR1 GTSNPN, CDR2 SVGIG (reference sequence). V dropped 4 bases and J dropped 1 base, with 10 bases sitting between them. This CDR3 comprises 13 residues. CDR3 DNA: TGTGCCTGGAACAGGCGAGCGAACACTGAAGCTTTCTTT. It is translated as CAWNRRANTEAFF.

The genes are TRBV6-2 or TRBV6-3 and TRBJ1-1; D unresolved. Germline CDR1 is MNHEY and CDR2 is SVGEGT. This CDR3 contains 12 residues. Deletions cut 4 bases from V and 7 bases from J, with 10 bases between. CDR3 loop: CASSSGWGEAFF. DNA of the CDR3: TGTGCCAGCAGTTCGGGATGGGGTGAAGCTTTCTTT.

This chain links TRBV5-1 with TRBJ2-7; D possibly corresponds to TRBD2 (7 bases). Germline V lookup: CDR1 SGHRS, CDR2 YFSETQ. The CDR3 loop spans 14 amino acids. V dropped 4 bases and J dropped 4 bases, with 15 bases sitting between them. CDR3: CASSTQEGGYEQYF. CDR3 DNA: TGCGCCAGCAGCACACAGGAGGGGGGGTACGAGCAGTACTTC.

The chain uses TRBV9 and TRBJ2-2, with TRBD2 matching over 8 bases. Germline CDR1 SGDLS, CDR2 YYNGEE. The CDR3 has 14 amino acids. The V and J ends lost 0 bases and 8 bases, in that order; junction bases with no gene match: 3. CDR3 loop: CASSVDTSGGELFF. The CDR3 DNA reads as TGTGCCAGCAGCGTAGATACTAGCGGTGGGGAGCTGTTTTTT.

This clone was seen a handful of times. The rearrangement links TRBV5-4 to TRBJ1-2, with TRBD1 identical over 9 bases. With V trimmed by 0 bases and J by 4 bases, 1 base remained unmatched. CDR1 SGHNT and CDR2 YYREEE come from the germline V gene (reference sequence). This CDR3 is 14 amino acids long. The CDR3 region is CASSLGDRVYGYTF. CDR3 nucleotide sequence: TGTGCCAGCAGCTTGGGGGACAGGGTCTATGGCTACACCTTC.

The chain is built from TRBV19 and TRBJ1-2, with D hard to call. Germline V CDR1 and CDR2: LNHDA, SQIVND (reference sequence). V was trimmed by 3 bases and J by 8 bases, leaving 16 bases between them. The CDR3 contains 14 residues. The DNA of the CDR3 is TGTGCCAGTAGTATTATCGCCCGCGGCCAGGGCTACACCTTC. Protein: CASSIIARGQGYTF. Based on the CDR3 plus reference TRBV19 and TRBJ1-2, the full variable domain is DGGITQSPKYLFRKEGQNVTLSCEQNLNHDAMYWYRQDPGQGLRLIYYSQIVNDFQKGDIAEGYSVSREKKESFPLTVTSAQKNPTAFYLCASSIIARGQGYTFGSGTRLTVV.

This clone was recorded a few times. This chain uses TRBV14 with TRBJ2-6; a weak D match, TRBD1 (6 bases). V was trimmed by 4 bases and J by 1 base, leaving 14 bases between them. Germline assignment: CDR1 SGHDN and CDR2 FVKESK. The CDR3 is 17 residues long. For the CDR3, the DNA is TGTGCCAGCAGCCTACGGACAGTGAGATCTGGGGCCAACGTCCTGACTTTC. Its translation: CASSLRTVRSGANVLTF.

This clone was seen only a few times. The chain joins TRBV6-5 to TRBJ1-5; D gene unclear. Germline V CDR1 and CDR2: MNHEY, SVGAGI. The ends were cut back, 0 bases at V and 2 bases at J, with 11 bases in the middle. The CDR3 has 16 amino acids. The CDR3 nucleotides read TGTGCCAGCAGTTACTCGATTCCGAGGGGCAATCAGCCCCAGCATTTT. It is translated as CASSYSIPRGNQPQHF.

The CDR3 loop reads CASSYSGGPNQPQHF. In nucleotides, the CDR3 is TGTGCCAGCAGTTACTCAGGGGGACCCAATCAGCCCCAGCATTTT. This chain joins TRBV6-6 and TRBJ1-5; D possibly corresponds to TRBD1 (6 bases). V lost 0 bases and J lost 3, with 9 bases in between. This CDR3 contains 15 residues. Germline CDR1 MNHNY, CDR2 SVGAGI (reference sequence).

The CDR3 bases are TGTGCCAGCAGCACAGAAACGCACTATGGCTACACCTTC. Amino acid sequence: CASSTETHYGYTF. The chain employs TRBV27 and TRBJ1-2, with D uncertain. Between the trimmed V and J ends, which lost 6 bases and 3 bases, there was a span of 11 bases. Germline CDR1 and CDR2: MNHEY and SMNVEV (reference sequence). This CDR3 comprises 13 residues.

The rearrangement links TRBV5-5 to TRBJ2-3; D remains unclear. Germline values: CDR1 SGHKS, CDR2 YYEKEE (reference sequence). Trimming pared 4 bases from V and 2 bases from J, leaving 11 bases between. The CDR3 covers 14 residues. CDR3 region: CASSPDTFTDTQYF. The CDR3 coding sequence is TGTGCCAGCAGCCCAGACACGTTCACAGATACGCAGTATTTT.

The chain links TRBV12-3 or TRBV12-4 to TRBJ2-7, with 7 bases fitting TRBD2. This CDR3 is 13 amino acids long. V dropped 7 bases and J dropped 5; count of bases not matched to a gene: 8. The CDR3: CASKTGGINEQYF. Here the CDR3 DNA reads TGTGCCAGCAAAACCGGGGGGATAAACGAGCAGTACTTC.

V usage is TRBV28 and J usage is TRBJ2-7, with TRBD2 as a possible D gene (6 bases). The CDR3 has 12 amino acids. Germline values: CDR1 MDHEN, CDR2 SYDVKM. V lost 6 bases and J lost 4, with 10 bases in between. The DNA of the CDR3 is TGTGCCAGCAGACGCGGGACTTACGAGCAGTACTTC. As protein: CASRRGTYEQYF.

This chain's CDR3 is CAITQTGGYYEQYF. In DNA form, the CDR3 reads TGTGCCATCACCCAGACAGGGGGCTACTACGAGCAGTACTTC. The gene calls are TRBV10-3 and TRBJ2-7, with 10 bases lining up with TRBD1. Germline V CDR1 and CDR2: ENHRY, SYGVKD. The V and J ends lost 7 bases and 3 bases, in that order; junction bases with no gene match: 6. This CDR3 spans 14 amino acids.

The J gene is TRBJ2-7, the V gene TRBV10-3, with D perhaps TRBD1 (5 bases). This CDR3 is built from 16 residues. V gave up 0 bases and J gave up 4 bases, with 16 bases separating them. CDR1 and CDR2 from the germline V gene are ENHRY and SYGVKD. The CDR3 region is CAISESTPRTGYEQYF. CDR3 DNA: TGTGCCATCAGTGAGTCTACCCCCCGAACAGGTTACGAGCAGTACTTC.

This chain uses TRBV9 with TRBJ2-1, with D perhaps TRBD1 (6 bases). The CDR3 is 13 amino acids. V was trimmed by 3 bases and J by 5 bases, leaving 9 bases between them. In germline, CDR1 is SGDLS, CDR2 YYNGEE. The CDR3 DNA sequence: TGTGCCAGCAGCGCGGGACAAAACAATGAGCAGTTCTTC. Translation gives CASSAGQNNEQFF.

In this sample, this clone turned up once. The chain uses TRBV5-1 and TRBJ2-1, with D possibly matching TRBD2 (5 bases). The germline V gene encodes CDR1 SGHRS and CDR2 YFSETQ. This CDR3 is 16 amino acids long. With 6 bases removed from V and 0 bases from J, the gap between germline ends came to 16 bases. The chain's CDR3 is CASTLTAESSYNEQFF. DNA for the CDR3: TGCGCCAGCACCCTCACAGCGGAATCCTCCTACAATGAGCAGTTCTTC.

This chain links TRBV20-1 with TRBJ1-2, with D maybe TRBD1 (6 bases). The CDR3 spans 11 residues. CDR1 DFQATT and CDR2 SNEGSKA come from the germline V gene (reference sequence). The chain's CDR3 is CQWTANYGYTF. CDR3 nucleotides: TGCCAGTGGACAGCTAACTATGGCTACACCTTC.

This clone is a singleton in its sample. The chain carries TRBV6-5 and TRBJ2-3; TRBD2 matches 7 bases. CDR3 size: 14 residues. Germline V gene sequence: CDR1 MNHEY, CDR2 SVGAGI. V lost 10 bases to trimming and J lost 0 bases; unmatched junction nucleotides: 7. The CDR3 region is CATQRGSSTDTQYF. CDR3 nucleotides: TGTGCCACCCAGCGGGGCTCTAGCACAGATACGCAGTATTTT.

The gene calls are TRBV6-5 and TRBJ1-2; 10 bases agree with TRBD1. J was trimmed by 6 bases and V by 6 bases; bases with no gene match: 4. Germline V gives CDR1 MNHEY, CDR2 SVGAGI. The CDR3 runs 13 residues. CDR3 protein: CASRRTGGDGYTF. The CDR3 region has the DNA TGTGCCAGCAGAAGGACAGGGGGAGATGGCTACACCTTC.

This chain connects TRBV28 to TRBJ1-5; D remains ambiguous. The CDR3 runs 13 residues. Germline CDR1 MDHEN, CDR2 SYDVKM. Between the trimmed V and J ends, which lost 7 bases and 4 bases, there was a span of 11 bases. The CDR3, as DNA: TGTGCCAGCACAGACATCACGAATCAGCCCCAGCATTTT. Amino acids: CASTDITNQPQHF.

This chain connects TRBV3-1 (or the pseudogene TRBV3-2) to TRBJ1-3; D is uncertain. The CDR3 has 12 amino acids. Trimming took 4 bases from V and 3 from J, leaving 4 bases between them. Germline CDR1 is LGHDT and CDR2 is YNNKEL (reference sequence). CDR3 sequence: CASSRGGNTIYF. The CDR3 nucleotides read TGTGCCAGCAGCCGCGGTGGAAACACCATATATTTT.

The chain links TRBV5-1 to TRBJ2-7; 9 bases align to TRBD1. The CDR3 loop spans 15 amino acids. With 2 bases clipped from V and 0 bases from J, the junction kept 3 bases outside the gene matches. Germline V gene sequence: CDR1 SGHRS, CDR2 YFSETQ. CDR3: CASSFRDRASYEQYF. In DNA form, the CDR3 reads TGCGCCAGCAGCTTTAGGGACAGGGCCTCCTACGAGCAGTACTTC.

The chain carries TRBV5-5 and TRBJ2-7; TRBD1 is a possible D gene (6 bases). Trimming removed 4 bases from V and 9 bases from J, with 14 bases in between. Germline loops: CDR1 SGHKS, CDR2 YYEKEE (reference sequence). There are 12 residues in the CDR3. The CDR3 DNA sequence: TGTGCCAGCAGCGCCTTCAGGGGACCGCAGTACTTC. It specifies CASSAFRGPQYF.

The chain joins TRBV2 to TRBJ1-4; D may be TRBD1 (6 bases). CDR3 size: 14 residues. Germline V gives CDR1 SNHLY, CDR2 FYNNEI. Trimming pared 3 bases from V and 7 bases from J, leaving 12 bases between. CDR3 in amino acids: CASSDAGGGEKLFF. CDR3 DNA: TGTGCCAGCAGTGACGCGGGGGGCGGTGAAAAACTGTTTTTT.